The 13 T cell receptor delta chains listed next were all sequenced from one sample in a study of gamma-delta T cells after stem cell transplantation. TCRdb re-called clones from the RT-PCR reads via CATT. This table has several thousand delta-chain clones, approximately 16% appearing once. Material for sequencing was gamma-delta T cells. These receptors were collected from a human donor. It is not recorded whose cells these are; they may come from a transplant donor.

This clone was detected a few times. The V gene is TRDV3, the J gene TRDJ1; 8 positions match TRDD3. CDR1 is TVYSNPD and CDR2 is GDNSRS in the germline V gene (reference sequence). This CDR3 spans 16 amino acids. The V and J ends lost 5 bases and 0 bases, in that order; junction bases with no gene match: 14. The CDR3 is CALSSRDTGYTDKLIF. In nucleotides, the CDR3 is TGTGCCCTTTCTAGCCGGGATACGGGCTACACCGATAAACTCATCTTT. The full variable domain, completed using reference TRDV3 and TRDJ1, is CDKVTQSSPDQTVASGSEVVLLCTYDTVYSNPDLFWYRIRPDYSFQFVFYGDNSRSEGADFTQGRFSVKHILTQKAFHLVISPVRTEDSATYYCALSSRDTGYTDKLIFGKGTRVTVEP.

Details on this clone: This specimen includes other DNA sequences encoding the same CDR3. The chain joins TRDV1 to TRDJ1; no clear D. The CDR3 runs 15 residues. V was trimmed by 2 bases and J by 0 bases, leaving 10 bases between them. CDR1 and CDR2 (germline): TSWWSYY, QGS. The CDR3 is CALGEGRGHTDKLIF. The DNA for the CDR3 is TGTGCTCTTGGGGAAGGGAGAGGTCACACCGATAAACTCATCTTT.

The rearrangement links TRDV3 to TRDJ1, with TRDD2 as a possible D gene (6 bases). The CDR3 totals 19 residues. Germline V gene data show CDR1 as TVYSNPD and CDR2 as GDNSRS (reference sequence). V lost 3 bases and J 0 bases, leaving 29 bases between the germline ends. The DNA for the CDR3 is TGTGCCTTGGCATGCCCCGTTCTTCCTCAATTCCCGTACACCGATAAACTCATCTTT. Translation gives CALACPVLPQFPYTDKLIF.

This chain joins TRDV1 and TRDJ1; 9 nucleotides line up with TRDD3. No J gene is reported in TCRdb; it was inferred here by comparing the DNA with germline. V trimming: 3 bases; J trimming: 5 bases; junction bases outside the gene matches: 19. Germline V CDR1 and CDR2: TSWWSYY, QGS. The CDR3 covers 19 residues. CDR3 in DNA: TGTGCTCTTGGGGATAGACCTACTCCTGGGGGATCTCGGGAAGATAAACTCATCTTT. Amino acid sequence: CALGDRPTPGGSREDKLIF.

This clone is medium-sized. The gene calls are TRDV1 and TRDJ2, with TRDD3 matching over 12 bases. The CDR3 has 19 residues. V gave up 4 bases and J gave up 7 bases; unmatched junction bases: 16. The germline gives CDR1 TSWWSYY, CDR2 QGS. The DNA of the CDR3 is TGTGCTCTTGGGGTCGAGCCTTCCTACTGGGGGATACAGGTAGCACAACTCTTCTTT. Protein sequence: CALGVEPSYWGIQVAQLFF.

Although no V gene was called, TRDJ1 is the J gene. This CDR3 spans 15 amino acids. CDR3 protein: CALGPMPPHTDKLIF. The CDR3 DNA reads as TGTGCTCTTGGGCCTATGCCCCCCCACACCGATAAACTCATCTTT.

This clone is termed medium-sized. The chain has TRDV2 and TRDJ1; a weak D match, TRDD3 (5 bases). This CDR3 region has 10 residues. Germline values: CDR1 GEAIGNYY, CDR2 EKD. The V and J ends lost 4 bases and 10 bases respectively, with 9 bases between them. The DNA for the CDR3 is TGTGCCTGTGAAGGCGGGGGACTCATCTTT. Translation: CACEGGGLIF.

For this clone: An end of the junction does not agree with germline; a read error may underlie this. The rearrangement joins TRDV1 to TRDJ1; D possibly matches TRDD1, TRDD2 or TRDD3 (5 bases each). The J gene, left out of TCRdb, was set here by checking the DNA against germline. Germline CDR1 reads TSWWSYY; CDR2 reads QGS. The CDR3 length is 22 residues. The CDR3 coding sequence is TGTGCTATTGGGGAAATGGAAAGTTCGGGGCCAACGGGACCTTCTTTTACCGATAAACTCATCTTT. It encodes CAIGEMESSGPTGPSFTDKLIF.

For this clone: At residue 8, the TCRdb amino acid sequence and the translated nucleotide sequence differ, so the protein here is the DNA translation. The V gene is TRDV2, the J gene TRDJ3, with no clear D. Germline V CDR1 and CDR2: GEAIGNYY, EKD. The CDR3 is 17 residues long. With 0 bases removed from V and 2 bases from J, the gap between germline ends came to 10 bases. CDR3: CACDTGLRPWDTRQMFF. The CDR3 DNA is TGTGCCTGTGACACCGGACTGAGGCCCTGGGACACCCGACAGATGTTTTTC.

This clone was seen only a few times. This chain joins TRDV1 and TRDJ2; 12 positions agree with TRDD3. The CDR3 contains 25 residues. V was clipped by 4 bases and J by 0 bases; unmatched bases: 27. The germline CDR1 and CDR2 sequences are TSWWSYY and QGS. CDR3 sequence (DNA): TGTGCTCTTGGGGTTGAAGGAAGGGCACAGGAGACTACTGGGGGATACTGGACTTTGACAGCACAACTCTTCTTT. Amino acid sequence: CALGVEGRAQETTGGYWTLTAQLFF.

The chain links TRDV2 to TRDJ1, with a possible D match to TRDD3 (6 bases). Because TCRdb records no J gene, it was assigned here through a match of the DNA to germline. The CDR3 loop spans 19 amino acids. Deletions cut 1 base from V and 1 base from J, with 24 bases between. Germline CDR1 is GEAIGNYY and CDR2 is EKD. This CDR3 is CACDTGDGQEIRGTDKLIF. CDR3 coding DNA: TGTGCCTGTGACACAGGGGATGGCCAGGAGATACGGGGCACCGATAAACTCATCTTT.

The V call is TRDV3, the J call TRDJ1; D possibly corresponds to TRDD3 (10 bases). TCRdb supplies no J gene; here it was assigned by aligning the nucleotide sequence to germline. Germline V gene lookup returns CDR1 TVYSNPD and CDR2 GDNSRS (reference sequence). Trimming cost V 1 base and J 0 bases, with 36 bases left between them. This CDR3 contains 22 residues. The CDR3 DNA sequence: TGTGCCTTTAAGAACGCCTTCCTACGTTCGACTGGGGGATCCGGAGACACCGATAAACTCATCTTT. Protein sequence: CAFKNAFLRSTGGSGDTDKLIF.

This clone was seen a handful of times. In nucleotides, the CDR3 is TGTGCTCTTGGGGATGGGGGGAGGGCCTCCGATAAACTCATCTTT. Encoded protein: CALGDGGRASDKLIF. This rearrangement joins TRDV1 to TRDJ1, with a tentative D call TRDD3 (6 bases). The CDR3 totals 15 residues. V was clipped by 3 bases and J by 3 bases, with 14 bases between them. The germline V gene encodes CDR1 TSWWSYY and CDR2 QGS.